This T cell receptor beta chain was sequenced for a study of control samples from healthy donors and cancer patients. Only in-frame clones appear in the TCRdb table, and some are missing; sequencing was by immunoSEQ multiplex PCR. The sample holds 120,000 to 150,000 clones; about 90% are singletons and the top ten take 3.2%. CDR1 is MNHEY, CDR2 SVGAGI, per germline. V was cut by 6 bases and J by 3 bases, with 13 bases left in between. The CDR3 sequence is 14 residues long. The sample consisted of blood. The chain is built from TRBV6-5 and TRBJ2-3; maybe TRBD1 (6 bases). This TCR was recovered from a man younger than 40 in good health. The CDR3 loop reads CASRQGRGTDTQYF. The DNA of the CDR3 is TGTGCCAGCAGGCAAGGCAGGGGAACAGATACGCAGTATTTT.